The sequence of this T cell receptor beta chain was determined in a study of OX40 agonist ivuxolimab in advanced cancers. Findings of the study overall: The mean number of expanded clones was higher in CD8+ T cells than in CD4+.

With respect to this clone: Its antigen is currently unknown.

Clones were read by immunoSEQ multiplex PCR, and TCRdb kept only the in-frame ones, dropping some. The sample includes 70,000 to 85,000 clones, roughly 82% of them seen just once. The V gene lost 2 bases and the J gene lost 1 base, with 3 bases spanning the gap. The CDR3 is 14 residues long. In germline, CDR1 is MGHRA, CDR2 YSYEKL. The rearrangement joins TRBV4-1 to TRBJ2-6; D unclear. The source of this sequence is an adult with an advanced solid tumor such as melanoma, head and neck, liver or kidney cancer. The sequencing here drew on CD4+ or CD8+ T cells sorted from blood, taken in a trial of the OX40 agonist ivuxolimab. The DNA for the CDR3 is TGCGCCAGCAGCCAATTGTCTGGGGCCAACGTCCTGACTTTC. Encoded protein: CASSQLSGANVLTF.